This T cell receptor beta chain is drawn from a study of blood T cell repertoires in COVID-19 (dated by TCRdb to 2020 to 2021). For the study in its entirety: Samples covering the acute and convalescent phases of COVID-19 were provided by collaborators in the United States, Italy and Spain. The sample metadata nearly always contained a de-identified subject ID, COVID-19 status, age in years and sex. Subjects who had been exposed to COVID-19, were actively infected with it, or had recovered from it provided the deeply sampled blood TCRbeta repertoires that made up the dataset. Samples were obtained from the ongoing ImmuneRACE study (first 160 participants) and from over 1,000 subjects provided by 6 global collaborators. HLA class I and class II types, where available, came from metadata supplied by the sample provider rather than from assay-based typing. The repertoires were made available in a free public database intended to serve as a resource for research on the immune response to SARS-CoV-2. The material from the prospective study consisted of cDNA or gDNA derived from T cells, B-cell-depleted T cells, or PBMCs. Broad study findings and their caveats: The amount of clinical and demographic metadata varied by source and participant and was provided uncurated.

TCRbeta CDR3 regions were amplified from genomic DNA using the immunoSEQ Assay, a bias-controlled multiplex PCR. The study's own analysis went as follows. The number of nucleated cells in each sample was estimated from the amplification of reference gene primers within the assay. To quantify the absolute abundance of each unique TCRbeta CDR3 rearrangement, sequence reads were collapsed and filtered. For each sample, productive Simpson clonality was calculated as the square root of Simpson's diversity index across productive rearrangements. The clones in this table, taken by TCRdb from immuneACCESS, are in-frame only. Not every clone is retained; where verified, under half of the shortfall comes from an unresolved V gene, and the cause of the rest is unknown. V, J and clone size derive from that table, while D and trimming were established from the DNA sequence. For this sample the table gives 300,000 to 400,000 clones, of which about 88% were detected only once. 5.5% to 7.5% of the sample rests with the top ten.

Based on the germline V gene, the CDR1 and CDR2 sequences are SGHRS and YFSETQ. Taken from cysteine to phenylalanine, the CDR3 has 17 residues. Only CDR3 DNA is held: 51 bases, read in frame from base 1. Unmatched junction bases come to 8, with V trimmed by 0 bases and J by 2 bases. This clone was picked up one time. Its recognized antigen is unknown. Per-nucleotide qualities are absent, and no much larger clonotype sits a single base away. In Seattle, one collaborating source enrolled patients while the infection was active and tracked those patients longitudinally over the course of disease. Whole blood was collected in K2EDTA tubes by collaborating institutions according to the institutions' own protocols. For TCRbeta analysis, collaborators shipped samples as frozen whole blood, isolated PBMCs, or DNA extracted from either of those sample types.

The TCR originated in a woman between 65 and 79 years old with COVID-19, enrolled during active disease. Material for sequencing was peripheral blood. The chain joins TRBV5-1 to TRBJ2-5; 9 middle bases align to TRBD2. The base sequence is TGCGCCAGCAGCTTGGCCTTCAGCGGGGGGTCTCAAGAGACCCAGTACTTC. This sequence encodes CASSLAFSGGSQETQYF.